This T cell receptor beta chain was captured by sequencing in a study of shared clonotypes between healthy human individuals. The wider study: Each donor's CD4 naive and CD4 memory cells filled three plates apiece, CD8 naive two, and CD8 memory one. Study outcomes and limitations: Limitation of the genetic and exposure-history diversity represented came from the few donors.

The assay was immunoSEQ multiplex PCR, and TCRdb's table has in-frame clones only and misses some. Of nearly 750,000 clones listed, roughly two thirds are singletons. About this clone: Its cognate antigen is unknown.

CDR1 and CDR2 (germline): SQVTM, ANQGSEA. This CDR3 comprises 15 residues. The V and J ends lost 4 bases and 0 bases, in that order; junction bases with no gene match: 7. This receptor was identified in a woman in her 30s in good health. Sequenced: memory CD4+ T cells sorted from blood. Subset in this sample: CD45RA-negative fraction. This sequence joins TRBV29-1 and TRBJ2-3; 7 bases line up with TRBD1. The CDR3 loop is CSVAGGGMSTDTQYF. CDR3 nucleotide sequence: TGCAGCGTTGCAGGGGGTGGGATGAGCACAGATACGCAGTATTTT.